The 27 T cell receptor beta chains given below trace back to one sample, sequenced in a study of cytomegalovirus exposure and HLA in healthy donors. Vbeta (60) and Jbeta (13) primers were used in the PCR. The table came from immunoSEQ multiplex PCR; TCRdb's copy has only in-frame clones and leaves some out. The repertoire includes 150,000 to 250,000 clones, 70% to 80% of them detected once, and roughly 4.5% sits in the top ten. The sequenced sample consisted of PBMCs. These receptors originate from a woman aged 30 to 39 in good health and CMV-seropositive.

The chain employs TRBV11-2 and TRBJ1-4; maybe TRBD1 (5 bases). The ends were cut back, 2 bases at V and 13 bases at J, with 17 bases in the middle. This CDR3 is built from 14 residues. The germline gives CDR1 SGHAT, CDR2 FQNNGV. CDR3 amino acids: CASSLRAGVGPLFF. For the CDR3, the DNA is TGTGCCAGCAGCTTAAGAGCGGGGGTCGGGCCACTGTTTTTT. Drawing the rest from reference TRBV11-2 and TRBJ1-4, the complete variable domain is EAGVAQSPRYKIIEKRQSVAFWCNPISGHATLYWYQQILGQGPKLLIQFQNNGVVDDSQLPKDRFSAERLKGVDSTLKIQPAKLEDSAVYLCASSLRAGVGPLFFGSGTQLSVL.

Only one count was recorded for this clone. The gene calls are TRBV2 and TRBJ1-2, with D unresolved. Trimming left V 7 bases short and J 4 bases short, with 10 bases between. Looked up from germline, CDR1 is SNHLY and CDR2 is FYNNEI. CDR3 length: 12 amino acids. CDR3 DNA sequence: TGTGCCAGCAATCCTGGGCCCTATGGCTACACCTTC. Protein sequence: CASNPGPYGYTF.

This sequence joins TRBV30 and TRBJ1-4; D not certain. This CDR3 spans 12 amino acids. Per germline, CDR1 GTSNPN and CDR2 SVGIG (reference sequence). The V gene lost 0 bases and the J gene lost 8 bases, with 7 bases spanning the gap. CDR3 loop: CAWSVGGEKLFF. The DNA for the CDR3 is TGTGCCTGGAGTGTCGGAGGGGAAAAACTGTTTTTT.

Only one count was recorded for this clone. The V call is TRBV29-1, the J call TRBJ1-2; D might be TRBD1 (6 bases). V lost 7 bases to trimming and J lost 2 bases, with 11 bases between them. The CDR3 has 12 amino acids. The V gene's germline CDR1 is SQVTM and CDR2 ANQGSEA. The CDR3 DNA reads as TGCAGCGCAAGACAGGAGAACTATGGCTACACCTTC. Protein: CSARQENYGYTF.

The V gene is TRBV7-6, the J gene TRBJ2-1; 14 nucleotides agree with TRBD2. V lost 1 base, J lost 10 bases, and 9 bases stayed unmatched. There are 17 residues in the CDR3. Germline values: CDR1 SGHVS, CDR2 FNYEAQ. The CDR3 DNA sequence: TGTGCCAGCAGCTTAGTGGGACTAGCGGGGGCCTGGGAAGAGCAGTTCTTC. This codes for CASSLVGLAGAWEEQFF.

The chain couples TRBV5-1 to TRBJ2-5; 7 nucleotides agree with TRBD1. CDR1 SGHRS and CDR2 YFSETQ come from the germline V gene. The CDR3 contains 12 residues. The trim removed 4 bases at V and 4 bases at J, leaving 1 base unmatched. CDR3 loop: CASSPGGETQYF. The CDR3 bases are TGCGCCAGCAGCCCAGGGGGAGAGACCCAGTACTTC.

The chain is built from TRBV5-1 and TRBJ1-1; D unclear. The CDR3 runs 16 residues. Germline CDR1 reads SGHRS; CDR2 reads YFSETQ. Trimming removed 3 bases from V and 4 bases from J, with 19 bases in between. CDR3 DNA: TGCGCCAGCAGCTGGAGCCGGGGATTCCCGGGCACTGAAGCTTTCTTT. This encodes CASSWSRGFPGTEAFF. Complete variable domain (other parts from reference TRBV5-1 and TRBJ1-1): KAGVTQTPRYLIKTRGQQVTLSCSPISGHRSVSWYQQTPGQGLQFLFEYFSETQRNKGNFPGRFSGRQFSNSRSEMNVSTLELGDSALYLCASSWSRGFPGTEAFFGQGTRLTVV.

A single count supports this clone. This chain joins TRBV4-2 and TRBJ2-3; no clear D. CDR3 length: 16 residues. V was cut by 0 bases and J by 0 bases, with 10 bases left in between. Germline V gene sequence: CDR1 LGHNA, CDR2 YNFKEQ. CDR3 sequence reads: CASSQDERISTDTQYF. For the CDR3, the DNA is TGTGCCAGCAGCCAAGATGAGAGGATAAGCACAGATACGCAGTATTTT.

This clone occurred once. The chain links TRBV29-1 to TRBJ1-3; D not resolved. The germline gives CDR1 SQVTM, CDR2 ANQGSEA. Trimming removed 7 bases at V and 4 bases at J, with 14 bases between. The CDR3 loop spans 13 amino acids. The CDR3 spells CSGTEQTGNTIYF. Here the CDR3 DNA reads TGCAGCGGTACGGAACAGACGGGAAACACCATATATTTT.

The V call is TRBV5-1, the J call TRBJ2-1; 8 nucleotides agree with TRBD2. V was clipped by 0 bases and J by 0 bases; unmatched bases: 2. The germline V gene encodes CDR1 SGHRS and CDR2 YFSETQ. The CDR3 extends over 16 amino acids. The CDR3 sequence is CASSLASGGSYNEQFF. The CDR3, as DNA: TGCGCCAGCAGCTTGGCCAGCGGGGGCTCCTACAATGAGCAGTTCTTC.

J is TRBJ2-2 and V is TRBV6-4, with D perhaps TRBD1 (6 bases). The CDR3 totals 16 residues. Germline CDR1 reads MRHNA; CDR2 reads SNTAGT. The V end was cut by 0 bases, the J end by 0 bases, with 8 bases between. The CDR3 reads CASSDSGAPNTGELFF. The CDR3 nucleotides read TGTGCCAGCAGTGACTCGGGGGCCCCGAACACCGGGGAGCTGTTTTTT.

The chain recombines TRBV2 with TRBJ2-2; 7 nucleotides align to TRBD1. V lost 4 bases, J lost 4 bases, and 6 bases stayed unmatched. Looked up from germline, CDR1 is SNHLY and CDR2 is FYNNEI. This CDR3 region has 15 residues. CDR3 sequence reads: CASSADRARTGELFF. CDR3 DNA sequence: TGTGCCAGCAGTGCTGACAGGGCCCGCACCGGGGAGCTGTTTTTT.

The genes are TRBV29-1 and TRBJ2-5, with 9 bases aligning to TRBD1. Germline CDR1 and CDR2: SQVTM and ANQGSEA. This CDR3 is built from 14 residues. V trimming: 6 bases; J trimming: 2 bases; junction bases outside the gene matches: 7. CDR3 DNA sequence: TGCAGCGTGGATACCGGGACAGGGCAAGAGACCCAGTACTTC. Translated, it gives CSVDTGTGQETQYF.

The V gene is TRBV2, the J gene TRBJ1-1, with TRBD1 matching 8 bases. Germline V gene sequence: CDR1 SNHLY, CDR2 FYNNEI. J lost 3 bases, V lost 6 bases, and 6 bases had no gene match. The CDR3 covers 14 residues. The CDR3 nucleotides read TGTGCCAGCAGCCGAACAGGGGGGGACACTGAAGCTTTCTTT. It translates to CASSRTGGDTEAFF.

The CDR3 loop is CSAITATNEKLFF. CDR3 in DNA: TGCAGCGCAATCACTGCAACTAATGAAAAACTGTTTTTT. The chain carries TRBV29-1 and TRBJ1-4; D remains unclear. The CDR3 runs to 13 residues. V gave up 7 bases and J gave up 0 bases, with 9 bases separating them. The V gene's germline CDR1 is SQVTM and CDR2 ANQGSEA.

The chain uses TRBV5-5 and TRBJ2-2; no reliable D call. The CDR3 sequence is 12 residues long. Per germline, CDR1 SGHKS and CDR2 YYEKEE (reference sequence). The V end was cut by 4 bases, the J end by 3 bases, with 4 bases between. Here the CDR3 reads CASSIDTGELFF. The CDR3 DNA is TGTGCCAGCAGCATAGACACCGGGGAGCTGTTTTTT.

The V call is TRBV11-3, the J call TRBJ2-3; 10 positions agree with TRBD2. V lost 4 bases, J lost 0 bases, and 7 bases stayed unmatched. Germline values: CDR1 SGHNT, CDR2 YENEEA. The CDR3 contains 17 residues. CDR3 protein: CASSSQAGGSSTDTQYF. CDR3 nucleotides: TGTGCCAGCAGCTCGCAAGCGGGGGGGTCTAGCACAGATACGCAGTATTTT.

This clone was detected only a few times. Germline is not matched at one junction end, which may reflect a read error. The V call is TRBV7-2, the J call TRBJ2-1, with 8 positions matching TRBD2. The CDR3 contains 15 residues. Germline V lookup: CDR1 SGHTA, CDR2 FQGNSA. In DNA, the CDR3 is TGTGCTAGCAGGGCTAGCGGGTCCCCTATCAATGAGCAGTTCTTC. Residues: CASRASGSPINEQFF.

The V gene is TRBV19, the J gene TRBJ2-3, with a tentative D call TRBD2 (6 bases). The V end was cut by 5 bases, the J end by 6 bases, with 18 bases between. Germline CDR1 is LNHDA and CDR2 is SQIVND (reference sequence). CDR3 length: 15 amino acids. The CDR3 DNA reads TGTGCCAGTAGTGATAGTCCGGGAGTGGTTGATACGCAGTATTTT. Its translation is CASSDSPGVVDTQYF.

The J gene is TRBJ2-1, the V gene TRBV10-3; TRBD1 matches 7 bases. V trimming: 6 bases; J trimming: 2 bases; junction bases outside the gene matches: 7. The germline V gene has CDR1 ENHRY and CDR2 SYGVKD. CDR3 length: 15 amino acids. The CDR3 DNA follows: TGTGCCATCAGGACCTCCGGGACAGCCTACAATGAGCAGTTCTTC. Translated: CAIRTSGTAYNEQFF.

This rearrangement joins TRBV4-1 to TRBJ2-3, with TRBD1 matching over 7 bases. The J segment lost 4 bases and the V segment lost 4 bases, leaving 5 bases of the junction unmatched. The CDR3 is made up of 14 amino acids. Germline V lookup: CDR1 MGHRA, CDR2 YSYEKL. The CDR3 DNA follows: TGCGCCAGCAGCCCCAGACAGGGATCAGATACGCAGTATTTT. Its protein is CASSPRQGSDTQYF.

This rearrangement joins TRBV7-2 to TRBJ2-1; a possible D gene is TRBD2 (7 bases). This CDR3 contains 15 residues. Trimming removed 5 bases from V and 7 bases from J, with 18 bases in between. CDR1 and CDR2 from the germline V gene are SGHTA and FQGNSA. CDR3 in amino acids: CASSPRGPRVNEQFF. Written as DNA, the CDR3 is TGTGCCAGCAGCCCGCGGGGGCCCCGGGTTAATGAGCAGTTCTTC.

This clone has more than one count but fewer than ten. The CDR3 DNA reads as TGCGCCAGCAGTGAAGTAGACACCGGGGAGCTGTTTTTT. Protein: CASSEVDTGELFF. J is TRBJ2-2 and V is TRBV10-1; no reliable D call. CDR3 length: 13 residues. V lost 3 bases and J lost 3, with 5 bases in between. Germline CDR1 reads WNHNN; CDR2 reads SYGVQD (reference sequence).

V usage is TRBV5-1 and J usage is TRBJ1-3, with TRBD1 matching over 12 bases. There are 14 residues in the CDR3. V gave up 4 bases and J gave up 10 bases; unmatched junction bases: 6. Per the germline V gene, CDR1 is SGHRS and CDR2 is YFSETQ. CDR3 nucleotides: TGCGCCAGCAGCGACGGGACAGGGGGCAGGACCATATATTTT. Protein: CASSDGTGGRTIYF. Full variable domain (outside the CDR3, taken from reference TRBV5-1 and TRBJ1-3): KAGVTQTPRYLIKTRGQQVTLSCSPISGHRSVSWYQQTPGQGLQFLFEYFSETQRNKGNFPGRFSGRQFSNSRSEMNVSTLELGDSALYLCASSDGTGGRTIYFGEGSWLTVV.

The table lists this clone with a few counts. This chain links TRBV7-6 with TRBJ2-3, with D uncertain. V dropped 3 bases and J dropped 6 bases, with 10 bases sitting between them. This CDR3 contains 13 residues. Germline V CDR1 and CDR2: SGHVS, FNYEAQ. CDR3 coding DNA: TGTGCCAGCAGCTTCCCGGGTAGCGATACGCAGTATTTT. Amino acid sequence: CASSFPGSDTQYF.

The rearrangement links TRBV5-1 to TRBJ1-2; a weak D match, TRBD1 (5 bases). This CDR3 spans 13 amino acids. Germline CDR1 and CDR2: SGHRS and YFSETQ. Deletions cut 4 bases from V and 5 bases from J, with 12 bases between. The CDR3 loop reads CASSIDRNYGYTF. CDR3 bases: TGCGCCAGCAGCATAGACAGAAATTATGGCTACACCTTC.

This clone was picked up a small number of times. The CDR3 DNA is TGCGCCAGCAGCCAAGATGTGCCAGGCCCTTCCTACGAGCAGTACTTC. Residues: CASSQDVPGPSYEQYF. The V gene is TRBV4-3, the J gene TRBJ2-7, with unresolved D. The CDR3 sequence is 16 residues long. V lost 0 bases to trimming and J lost 1 base, with 13 bases between them. Looked up from germline, CDR1 is LGHNA and CDR2 is YSLEER.